This TCR beta chain was documented in a study of cytomegalovirus exposure and HLA in healthy donors. The data were produced by immunoSEQ multiplex PCR, yet TCRdb's version contains in-frame clones alone and is incomplete. The table has 200,000 or so clones, under 95% seen once. Note on this clone: The antigen remains unidentified.

Study-level points and caveats: Rare TCR sequences dominated, though some public TCRs recurred in many donors.

V was cut by 4 bases and J by 1 base, with 12 bases left in between. Germline V CDR1 and CDR2: SGDLS, YYNGEE. The CDR3 covers 15 residues. Material: PBMCs. The V and J genes are TRBV9 and TRBJ1-3; no reliable D call. This TCR was recovered from a woman under 30 in good health and CMV-seronegative. CDR3 amino acids: CASSSRDDSGNTIYF. The CDR3, as DNA: TGTGCCAGCAGCAGTCGCGATGATTCTGGAAACACCATATATTTT.